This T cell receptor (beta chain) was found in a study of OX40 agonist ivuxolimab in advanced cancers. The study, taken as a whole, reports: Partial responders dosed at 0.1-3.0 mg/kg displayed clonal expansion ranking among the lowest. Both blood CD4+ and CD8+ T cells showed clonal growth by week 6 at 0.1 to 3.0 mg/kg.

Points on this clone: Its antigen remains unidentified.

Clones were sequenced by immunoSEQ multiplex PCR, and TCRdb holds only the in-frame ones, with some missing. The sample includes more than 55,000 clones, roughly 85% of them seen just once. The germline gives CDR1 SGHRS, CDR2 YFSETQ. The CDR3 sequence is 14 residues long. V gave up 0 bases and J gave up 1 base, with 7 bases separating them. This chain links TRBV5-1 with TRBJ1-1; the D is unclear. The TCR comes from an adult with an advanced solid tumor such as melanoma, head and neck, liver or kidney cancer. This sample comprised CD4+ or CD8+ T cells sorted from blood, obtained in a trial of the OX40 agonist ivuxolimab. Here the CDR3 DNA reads TGCGCCAGCAGCTTGGCTGGGGAGAACACTGAAGCTTTCTTT. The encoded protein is CASSLAGENTEAFF.